This TCR beta chain was sequenced in a study of patients and donors after allogeneic stem cell transplantation. In TCRdb, the RT-PCR reads were re-called with MiXCR into one record per CDR3 protein. The sample holds 410,000 or so distinct CDR3 sequences, roughly 16% seen once. This clonotype was detected only a few times. The sample taken for sequencing was blood, either unsorted or a sorted T cell fraction (not recorded which). The TCR was taken from a human donor who was either an allogeneic HSCT recipient or a stem cell or donor lymphocyte infusion donor (not recorded which). It is not recorded whose cells these are; they may come from a transplant donor.

The CDR3 is CASSFGTGYTEAFF. CDR3 nucleotide sequence: TGTGCCAGCAGTTTTGGGACAGGGTACACTGAAGCTTTCTTT. V gene TRBV12-3 or TRBV12-4 combines with J gene TRBJ1-1; 9 bases agree with TRBD1. V shed 3 bases, J shed 3 bases, and the junction held 2 bases outside the gene matches. The CDR3 totals 14 residues.